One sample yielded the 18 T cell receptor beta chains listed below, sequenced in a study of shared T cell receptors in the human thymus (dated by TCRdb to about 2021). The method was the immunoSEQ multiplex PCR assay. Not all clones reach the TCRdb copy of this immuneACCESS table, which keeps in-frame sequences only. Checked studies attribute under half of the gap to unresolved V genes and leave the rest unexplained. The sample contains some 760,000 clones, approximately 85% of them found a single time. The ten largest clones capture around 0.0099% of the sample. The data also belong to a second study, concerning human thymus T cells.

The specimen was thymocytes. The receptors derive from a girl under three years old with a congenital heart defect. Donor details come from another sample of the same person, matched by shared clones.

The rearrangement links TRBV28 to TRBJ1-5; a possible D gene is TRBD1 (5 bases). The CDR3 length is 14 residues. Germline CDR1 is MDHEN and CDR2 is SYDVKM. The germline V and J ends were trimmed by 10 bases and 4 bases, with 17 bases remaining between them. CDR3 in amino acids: CAIQPGGGNQPQHF. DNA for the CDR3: TGTGCCATCCAACCCGGGGGTGGGAATCAGCCCCAGCATTTT.

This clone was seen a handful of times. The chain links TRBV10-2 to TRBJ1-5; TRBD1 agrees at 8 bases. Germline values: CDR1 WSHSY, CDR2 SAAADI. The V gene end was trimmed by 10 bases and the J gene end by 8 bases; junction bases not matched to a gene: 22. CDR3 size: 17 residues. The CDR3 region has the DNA TGCGCCACCGGTGGGACAGGCTCGAAGCGGGTTCTGGAGCCCCAGCATTTT. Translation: CATGGTGSKRVLEPQHF.

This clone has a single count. CDR3 sequence (DNA): TGTGCCAGCGGGACTACCCAAGAGACCCAGTACTTC. Translating gives CASGTTQETQYF. The chain couples TRBV7-2 to TRBJ2-5, with TRBD2 matching over 7 bases. V shed 8 bases, J shed 1 base, and the junction held 1 base outside the gene matches. This CDR3 has 12 residues. The V gene's germline CDR1 is SGHTA and CDR2 FQGNSA.

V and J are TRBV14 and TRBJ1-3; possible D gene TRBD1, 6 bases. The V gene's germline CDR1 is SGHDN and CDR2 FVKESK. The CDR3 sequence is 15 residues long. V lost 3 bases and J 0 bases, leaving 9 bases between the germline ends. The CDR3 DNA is TGTGCCAGCAGCCACAGGGGCCTCTCTGGAAACACCATATATTTT. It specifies CASSHRGLSGNTIYF.

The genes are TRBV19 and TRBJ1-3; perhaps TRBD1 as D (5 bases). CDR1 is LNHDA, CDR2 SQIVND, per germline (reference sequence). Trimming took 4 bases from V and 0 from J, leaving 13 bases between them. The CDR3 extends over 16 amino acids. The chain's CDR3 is CASSTKGRHSGNTIYF. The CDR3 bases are TGTGCCAGTAGTACTAAGGGGCGACACTCTGGAAACACCATATATTTT. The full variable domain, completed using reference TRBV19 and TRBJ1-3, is DGGITQSPKYLFRKEGQNVTLSCEQNLNHDAMYWYRQDPGQGLRLIYYSQIVNDFQKGDIAEGYSVSREKKESFPLTVTSAQKNPTAFYLCASSTKGRHSGNTIYFGEGSWLTVV.

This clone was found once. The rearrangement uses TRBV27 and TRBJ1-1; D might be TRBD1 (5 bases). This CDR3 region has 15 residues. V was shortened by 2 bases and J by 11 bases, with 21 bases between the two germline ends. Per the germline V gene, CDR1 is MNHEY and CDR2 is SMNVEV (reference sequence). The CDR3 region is CASSLVVGFDSRAFF. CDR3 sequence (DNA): TGTGCCAGCAGTTTAGTAGTCGGTTTCGACAGCAGGGCTTTCTTT.

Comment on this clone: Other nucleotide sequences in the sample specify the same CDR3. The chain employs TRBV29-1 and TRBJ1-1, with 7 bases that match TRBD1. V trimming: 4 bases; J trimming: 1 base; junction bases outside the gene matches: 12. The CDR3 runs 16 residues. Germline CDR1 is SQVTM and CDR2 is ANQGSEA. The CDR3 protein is CSVVRGRIGQNTEAFF. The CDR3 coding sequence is TGCAGCGTTGTTAGGGGGCGGATCGGCCAGAACACTGAAGCTTTCTTT.

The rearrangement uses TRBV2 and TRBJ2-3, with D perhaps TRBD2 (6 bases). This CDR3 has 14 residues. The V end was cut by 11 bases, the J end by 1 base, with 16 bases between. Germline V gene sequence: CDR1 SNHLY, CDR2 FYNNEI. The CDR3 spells CAFCGATGTDTQYF. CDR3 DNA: TGTGCCTTCTGCGGGGCTACAGGCACAGATACGCAGTATTTT.

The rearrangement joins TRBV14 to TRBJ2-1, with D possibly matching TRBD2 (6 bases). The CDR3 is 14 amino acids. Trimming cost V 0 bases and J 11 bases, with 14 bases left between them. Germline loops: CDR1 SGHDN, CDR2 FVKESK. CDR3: CASSQDGLGGKQFF. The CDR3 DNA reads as TGTGCCAGCAGCCAAGATGGGCTGGGAGGCAAGCAGTTCTTC. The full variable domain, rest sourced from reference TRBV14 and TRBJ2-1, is EAGVTQFPSHSVIEKGQTVTLRCDPISGHDNLYWYRRVMGKEIKFLLHFVKESKQDESGMPNNRFLAERTGGTYSTLKVQPAELEDSGVYFCASSQDGLGGKQFFGPGTRLTVL.

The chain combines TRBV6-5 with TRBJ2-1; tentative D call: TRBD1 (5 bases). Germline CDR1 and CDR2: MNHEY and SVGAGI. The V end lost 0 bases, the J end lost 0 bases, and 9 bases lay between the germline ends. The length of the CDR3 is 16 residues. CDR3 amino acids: CASSYSGHYSYNEQFF. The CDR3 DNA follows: TGTGCCAGCAGTTACTCAGGACACTACTCCTACAATGAGCAGTTCTTC.

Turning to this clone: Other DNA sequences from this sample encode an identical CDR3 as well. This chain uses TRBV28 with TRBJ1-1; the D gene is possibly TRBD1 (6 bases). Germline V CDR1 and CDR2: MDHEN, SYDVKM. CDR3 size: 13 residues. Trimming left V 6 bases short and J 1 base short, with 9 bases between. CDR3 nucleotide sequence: TGTGCCAGCAGCCCCAGGGGGAACACTGAAGCTTTCTTT. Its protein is CASSPRGNTEAFF.

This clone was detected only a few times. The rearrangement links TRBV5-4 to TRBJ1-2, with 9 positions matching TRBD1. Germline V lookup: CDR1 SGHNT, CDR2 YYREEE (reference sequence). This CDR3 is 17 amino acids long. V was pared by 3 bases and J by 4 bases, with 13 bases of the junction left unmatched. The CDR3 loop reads CASSSSAGTGYGYGYTF. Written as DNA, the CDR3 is TGTGCCAGCAGCTCGTCCGCCGGGACAGGGTATGGCTATGGCTACACCTTC.

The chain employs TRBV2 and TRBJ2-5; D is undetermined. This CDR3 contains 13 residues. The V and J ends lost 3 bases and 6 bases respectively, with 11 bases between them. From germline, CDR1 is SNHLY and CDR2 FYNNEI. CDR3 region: CASSERSRQTQYF. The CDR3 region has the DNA TGTGCCAGCAGTGAGCGTAGTCGCCAGACCCAGTACTTC.

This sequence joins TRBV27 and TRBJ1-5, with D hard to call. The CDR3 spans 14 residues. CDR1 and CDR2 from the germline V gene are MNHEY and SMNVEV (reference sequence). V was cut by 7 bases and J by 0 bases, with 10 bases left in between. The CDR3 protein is CASKRQHSNQPQHF. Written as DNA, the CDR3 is TGTGCCAGCAAGAGGCAGCATAGCAATCAGCCCCAGCATTTT.

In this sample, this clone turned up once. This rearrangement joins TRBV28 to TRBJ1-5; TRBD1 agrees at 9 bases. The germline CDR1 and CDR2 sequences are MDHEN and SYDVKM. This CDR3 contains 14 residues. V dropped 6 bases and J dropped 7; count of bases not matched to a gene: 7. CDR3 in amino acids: CASSLQGAGQPQHF. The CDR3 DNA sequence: TGTGCCAGCAGCTTACAGGGGGCAGGCCAGCCCCAGCATTTT.

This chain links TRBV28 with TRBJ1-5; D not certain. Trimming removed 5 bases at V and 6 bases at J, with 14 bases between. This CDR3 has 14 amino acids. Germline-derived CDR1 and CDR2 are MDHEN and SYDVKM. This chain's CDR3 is CASSPAGRGQPQHF. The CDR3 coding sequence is TGTGCCAGCAGTCCCGCGGGGAGAGGTCAGCCCCAGCATTTT.

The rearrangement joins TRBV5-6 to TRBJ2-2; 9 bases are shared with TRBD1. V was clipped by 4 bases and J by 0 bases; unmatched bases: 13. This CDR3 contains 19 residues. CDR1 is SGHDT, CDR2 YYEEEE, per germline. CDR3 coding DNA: TGTGCCAGCAGCCCTTCCGGGACAGGGCATCTACCGAACACCGGGGAGCTGTTTTTT. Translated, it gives CASSPSGTGHLPNTGELFF.

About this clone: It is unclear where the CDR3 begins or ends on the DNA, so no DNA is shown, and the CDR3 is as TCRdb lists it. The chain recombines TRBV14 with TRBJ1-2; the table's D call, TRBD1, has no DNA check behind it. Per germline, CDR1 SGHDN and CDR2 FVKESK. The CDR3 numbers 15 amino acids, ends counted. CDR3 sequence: CASSQDEDVGAGAQF.